This is a list of T cell receptor beta chains from one sample in a study of T-cell memory formation after mild COVID-19. In TCRdb, the 5' RACE reads were re-called with MiXCR into one record per CDR3 protein. The sample includes more than 350,000 distinct CDR3 sequences, more than 20% of them seen just once. The sample consisted of PBMCs or a T cell subset sorted from them (not recorded which). Receptor source: an adult woman who had mild COVID-19 (a few samples of this study predate the infection). Cell type and time point are not known. The CDR3 runs from the conserved cysteine through the conserved F or W. Each record gives: V gene, CDR3 protein.

v_gene: TRBV29-1
CDR3aa: CSVEEGAFF

v_gene: TRBV7-9
CDR3aa: CASSLNGFNEQYF

v_gene: TRBV10-3
CDR3aa: CAISEVALDEQYF

v_gene: TRBV4-1
CDR3aa: CASSQPGQGRAFF

v_gene: TRBV6-1
CDR3aa: CAGIRDHLANYGYTF

v_gene: TRBV18
CDR3aa: CASSYETGTGGPQWYF

v_gene: TRBV29-1
CDR3aa: CSARGARGETQYF

v_gene: TRBV4-1
CDR3aa: CASSQTRSTNEKLFF

v_gene: TRBV3-1
CDR3aa: CASSHPGLAYEQFF

v_gene: TRBV14
CDR3aa: CASSPRVAEAFF

v_gene: TRBV5-1
CDR3aa: CASSSSGPYEQYF

v_gene: TRBV12-3/TRBV12-4
CDR3aa: CASTWGTSWNEQFF

v_gene: TRBV5-5
CDR3aa: CASSLRDSYGYTF

v_gene: TRBV6-6
CDR3aa: CASSYSPASGSFNEQFF

v_gene: TRBV5-1
CDR3aa: CASRRRAGGTDEQFF

v_gene: TRBV5-1
CDR3aa: CASSLGYAEMNTEAFF

v_gene: TRBV3-1
CDR3aa: CASSQGQGNEQYF

v_gene: TRBV6-2/TRBV6-3
CDR3aa: CASSRGHSYEQYF

v_gene: TRBV6-6
CDR3aa: CASSLTGSNTEAFF

v_gene: TRBV20-1
CDR3aa: CSARDGTEIQETQYF

v_gene: TRBV5-1
CDR3aa: CASHRSTGELFF

v_gene: TRBV4-2
CDR3aa: CASSLPSYNEQFF

v_gene: TRBV29-1
CDR3aa: CSVELATPPYGYTF

v_gene: TRBV18
CDR3aa: CASSPRDRGLEAFF

v_gene: TRBV20-1
CDR3aa: CSALPGGTYSNQPQHF